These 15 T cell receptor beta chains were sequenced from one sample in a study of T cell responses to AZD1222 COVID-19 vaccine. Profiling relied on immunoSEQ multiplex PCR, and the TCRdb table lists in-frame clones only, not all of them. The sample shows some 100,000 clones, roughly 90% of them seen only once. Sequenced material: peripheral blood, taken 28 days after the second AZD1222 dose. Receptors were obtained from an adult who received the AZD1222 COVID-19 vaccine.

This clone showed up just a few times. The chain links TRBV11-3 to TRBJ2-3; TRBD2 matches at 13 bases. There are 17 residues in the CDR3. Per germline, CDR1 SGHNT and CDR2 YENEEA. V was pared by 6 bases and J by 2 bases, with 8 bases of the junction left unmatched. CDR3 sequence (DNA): TGTGCCAGCAGGCCGGGACTAGCGGGATATTACACAGATACGCAGTATTTT. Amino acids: CASRPGLAGYYTDTQYF.

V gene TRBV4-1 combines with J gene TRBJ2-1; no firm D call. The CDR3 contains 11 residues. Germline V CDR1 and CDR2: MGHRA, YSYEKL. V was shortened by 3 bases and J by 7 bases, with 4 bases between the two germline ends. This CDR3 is CASSQVNEQFF. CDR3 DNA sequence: TGCGCCAGCAGCCAGGTAAATGAGCAGTTCTTC.

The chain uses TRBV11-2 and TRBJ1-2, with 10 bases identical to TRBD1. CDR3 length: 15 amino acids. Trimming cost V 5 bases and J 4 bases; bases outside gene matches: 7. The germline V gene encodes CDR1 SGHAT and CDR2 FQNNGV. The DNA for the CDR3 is TGTGCCAGCAGCACCACCGGGACAGGGGCCTATGGCTACACCTTC. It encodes CASSTTGTGAYGYTF.

The CDR3 sequence is CASSSVLRGEAFF. The DNA for the CDR3 is TGTGCCAGCAGCTCGGTCCTCAGGGGTGAAGCTTTCTTT. The chain is built from TRBV11-2 and TRBJ1-1, with a possible D match to TRBD1 (6 bases). Germline V gene sequence: CDR1 SGHAT, CDR2 FQNNGV. The ends were cut back, 4 bases at V and 7 bases at J, with 13 bases in the middle. This CDR3 has 13 residues.

The CDR3, as DNA: TGTGCCAGCAGCTTAGTCGGGACAGGGGGCTGGGAGCAGTACTTC. It translates to CASSLVGTGGWEQYF. The rearrangement uses TRBV7-2 and TRBJ2-7; the match to TRBD1 covers 12 bases. The CDR3 loop spans 15 amino acids. Trimming took 1 base from V and 7 from J; bases not matched to a gene: 5. Germline V gene lookup returns CDR1 SGHTA and CDR2 FQGNSA.

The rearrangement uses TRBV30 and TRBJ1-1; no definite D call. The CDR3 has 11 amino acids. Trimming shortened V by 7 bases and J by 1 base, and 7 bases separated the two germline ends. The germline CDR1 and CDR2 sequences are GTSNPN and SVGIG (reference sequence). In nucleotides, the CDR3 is TGTGCCTTGGAGAGGAACACTGAAGCTTTCTTT. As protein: CALERNTEAFF. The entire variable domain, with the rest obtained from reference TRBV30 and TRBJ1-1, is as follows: SQTIHQWPATLVQPVGSPLSLECTVEGTSNPNLYWYRQAAGRGLQLLFYSVGIGQISSEVPQNLSASRPQDRQFILSSKKLLLSDSGFYLCALERNTEAFFGQGTRLTVV.

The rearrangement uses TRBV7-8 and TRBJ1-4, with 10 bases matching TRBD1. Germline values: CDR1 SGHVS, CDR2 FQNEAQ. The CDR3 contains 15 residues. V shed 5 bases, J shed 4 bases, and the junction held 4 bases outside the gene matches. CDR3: CASSRGTGVNEKLFF. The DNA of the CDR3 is TGTGCCAGCAGCCGAGGGACAGGGGTTAATGAAAAACTGTTTTTT. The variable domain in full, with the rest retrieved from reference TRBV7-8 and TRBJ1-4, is GAGVSQSPRYKVAKRGQDVALRCDPISGHVSLFWYQQALGQGPEFLTYFQNEAQLDKSGLPSDRFFAERPEGSVSTLKIQRTQQEDSAVYLCASSRGTGVNEKLFFGSGTQLSVL.

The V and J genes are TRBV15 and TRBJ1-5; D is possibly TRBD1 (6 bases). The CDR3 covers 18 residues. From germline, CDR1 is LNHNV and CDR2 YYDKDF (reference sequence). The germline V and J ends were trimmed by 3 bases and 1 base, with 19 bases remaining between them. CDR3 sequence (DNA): TGTGCCACCAGCAGCCCCAGGGGACGGTTTGGGAGCAATCAGCCCCAGCATTTT. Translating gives CATSSPRGRFGSNQPQHF.

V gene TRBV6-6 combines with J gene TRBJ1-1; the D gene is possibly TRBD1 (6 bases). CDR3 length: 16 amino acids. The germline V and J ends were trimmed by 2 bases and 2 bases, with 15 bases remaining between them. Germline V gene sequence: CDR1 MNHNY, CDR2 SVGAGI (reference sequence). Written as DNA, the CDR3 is TGTGCCAGCAGTTACGACCACGGGGGGCTCAACACTGAAGCTTTCTTT. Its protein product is CASSYDHGGLNTEAFF.

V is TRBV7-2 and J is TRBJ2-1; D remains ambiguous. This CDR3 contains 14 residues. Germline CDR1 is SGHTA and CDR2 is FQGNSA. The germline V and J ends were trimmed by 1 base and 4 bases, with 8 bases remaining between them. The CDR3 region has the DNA TGTGCCAGCAGCTTAGTGTCCCCTTACAATGAGCAGTTCTTC. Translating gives CASSLVSPYNEQFF.

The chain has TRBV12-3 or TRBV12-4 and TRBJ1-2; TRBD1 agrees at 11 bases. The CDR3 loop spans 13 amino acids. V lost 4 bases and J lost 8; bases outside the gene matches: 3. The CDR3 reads CASSWTGGQGYTF. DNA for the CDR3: TGTGCCAGCAGTTGGACAGGGGGCCAGGGCTACACCTTC.

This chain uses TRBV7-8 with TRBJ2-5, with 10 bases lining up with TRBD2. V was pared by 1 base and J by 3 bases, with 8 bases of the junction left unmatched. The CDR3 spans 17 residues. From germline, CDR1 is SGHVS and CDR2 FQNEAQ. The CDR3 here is CASSLVGLAGGEETQYF. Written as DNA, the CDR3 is TGTGCCAGCAGCTTAGTAGGCTTAGCGGGGGGCGAAGAGACCCAGTACTTC.

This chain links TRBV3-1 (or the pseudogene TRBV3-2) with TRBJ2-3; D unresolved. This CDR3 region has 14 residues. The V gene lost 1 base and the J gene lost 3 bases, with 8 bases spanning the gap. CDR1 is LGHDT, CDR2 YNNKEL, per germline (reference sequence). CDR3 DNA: TGTGCCAGCAGCCAAGGCATCTGGACAGATACGCAGTATTTT. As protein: CASSQGIWTDTQYF.

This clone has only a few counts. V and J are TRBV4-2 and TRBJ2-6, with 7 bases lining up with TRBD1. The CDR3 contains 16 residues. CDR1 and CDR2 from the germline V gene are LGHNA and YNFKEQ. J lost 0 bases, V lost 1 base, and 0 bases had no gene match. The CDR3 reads CASSQGDSSGANVLTF. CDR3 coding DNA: TGTGCCAGCAGCCAAGGGGACAGCTCTGGGGCCAACGTCCTGACTTTC.

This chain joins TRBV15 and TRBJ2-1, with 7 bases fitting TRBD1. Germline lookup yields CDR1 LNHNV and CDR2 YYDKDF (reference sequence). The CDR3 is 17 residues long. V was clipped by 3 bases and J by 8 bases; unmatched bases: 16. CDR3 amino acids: CATSSPTSTGSDDEQFF. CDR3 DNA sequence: TGTGCCACCAGCAGCCCAACCTCGACAGGGTCTGACGATGAGCAGTTCTTC. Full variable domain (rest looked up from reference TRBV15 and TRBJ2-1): DAMVIQNPRYQVTQFGKPVTLSCSQTLNHNVMYWYQQKSSQAPKLLFHYYDKDFNNEADTPDNFQSRRPNTSFCFLDIRSPGLGDTAMYLCATSSPTSTGSDDEQFFGPGTRLTVL.